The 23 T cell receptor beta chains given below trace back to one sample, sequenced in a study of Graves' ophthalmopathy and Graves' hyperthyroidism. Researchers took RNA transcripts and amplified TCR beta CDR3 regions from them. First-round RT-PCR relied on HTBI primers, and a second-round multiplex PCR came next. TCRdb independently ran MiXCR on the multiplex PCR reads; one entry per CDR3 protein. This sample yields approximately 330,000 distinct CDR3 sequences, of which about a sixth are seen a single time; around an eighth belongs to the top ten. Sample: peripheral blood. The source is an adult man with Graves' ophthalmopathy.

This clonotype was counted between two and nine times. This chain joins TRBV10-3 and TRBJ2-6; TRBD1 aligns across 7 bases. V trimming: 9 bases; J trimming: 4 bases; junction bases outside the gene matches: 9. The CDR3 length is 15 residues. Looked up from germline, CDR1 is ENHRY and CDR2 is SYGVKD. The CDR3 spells CAITTGRNGANVLTF. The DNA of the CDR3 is TGTGCCATAACGACAGGGCGAAACGGGGCCAACGTCCTGACTTTC.

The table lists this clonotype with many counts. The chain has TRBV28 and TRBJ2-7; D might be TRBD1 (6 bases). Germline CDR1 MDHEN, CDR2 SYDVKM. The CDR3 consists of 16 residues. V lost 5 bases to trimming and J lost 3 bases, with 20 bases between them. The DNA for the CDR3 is TGTGCCAGCAGTCCCATGGTCCCGGGACACCGCTACGAGCAGTACTTC. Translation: CASSPMVPGHRYEQYF.

Written as DNA, the CDR3 is TGTGCCAGCAGTTACGGGGGGGCGGGGGTTCAAGAGACCCAGTACTTC. It encodes CASSYGGAGVQETQYF. The V call is TRBV6-5, the J call TRBJ2-5, with D possibly matching TRBD2 (7 bases). This CDR3 comprises 16 residues. Germline CDR1 is MNHEY and CDR2 is SVGAGI. V lost 2 bases, J lost 2 bases, and 15 bases lay in between.

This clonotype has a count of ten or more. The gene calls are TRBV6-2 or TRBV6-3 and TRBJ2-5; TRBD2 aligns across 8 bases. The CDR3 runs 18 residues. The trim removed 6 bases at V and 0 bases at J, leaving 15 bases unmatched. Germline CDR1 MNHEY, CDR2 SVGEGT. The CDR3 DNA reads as TGTGCCAGCAGCCCCTCCGTTGTTCCAGCGGGGGACCAAGAGACCCAGTACTTC. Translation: CASSPSVVPAGDQETQYF.

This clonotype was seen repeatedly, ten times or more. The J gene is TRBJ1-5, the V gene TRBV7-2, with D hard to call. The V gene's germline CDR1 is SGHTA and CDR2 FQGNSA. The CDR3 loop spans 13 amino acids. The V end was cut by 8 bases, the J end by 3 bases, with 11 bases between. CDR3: CASADGTNQPQHF. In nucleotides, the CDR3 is TGTGCCAGCGCAGACGGAACCAATCAGCCCCAGCATTTT.

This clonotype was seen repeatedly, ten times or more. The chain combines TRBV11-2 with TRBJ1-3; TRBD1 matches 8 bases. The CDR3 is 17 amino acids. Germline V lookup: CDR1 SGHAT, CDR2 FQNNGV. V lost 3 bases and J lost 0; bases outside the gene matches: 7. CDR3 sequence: CASSFSGGRSSGNTIYF. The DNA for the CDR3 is TGTGCCAGCAGCTTCTCAGGGGGCAGGAGCTCTGGAAACACCATATATTTT.

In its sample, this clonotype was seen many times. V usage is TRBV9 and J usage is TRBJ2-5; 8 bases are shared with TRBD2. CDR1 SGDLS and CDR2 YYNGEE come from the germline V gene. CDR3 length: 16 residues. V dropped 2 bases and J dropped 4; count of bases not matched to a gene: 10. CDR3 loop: CASSVDSGSWPETQYF. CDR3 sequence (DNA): TGTGCCAGCAGCGTGGACAGCGGGAGTTGGCCAGAGACCCAGTACTTC.

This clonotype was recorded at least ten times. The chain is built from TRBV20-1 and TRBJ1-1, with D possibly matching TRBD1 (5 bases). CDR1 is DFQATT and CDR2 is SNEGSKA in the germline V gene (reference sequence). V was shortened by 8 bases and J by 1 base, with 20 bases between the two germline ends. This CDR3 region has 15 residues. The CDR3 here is CSTNPAGPQNTEAFF. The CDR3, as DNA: TGCAGTACGAATCCGGCGGGGCCTCAGAACACTGAAGCTTTCTTT.

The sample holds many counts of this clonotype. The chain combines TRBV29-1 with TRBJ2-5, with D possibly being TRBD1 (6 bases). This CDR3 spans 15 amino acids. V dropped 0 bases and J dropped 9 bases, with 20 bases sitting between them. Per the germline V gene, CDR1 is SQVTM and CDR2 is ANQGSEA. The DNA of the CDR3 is TGCAGCGTTGAAGATCGGGACACGGGGAATGGGGCCCAGTACTTC. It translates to CSVEDRDTGNGAQYF.

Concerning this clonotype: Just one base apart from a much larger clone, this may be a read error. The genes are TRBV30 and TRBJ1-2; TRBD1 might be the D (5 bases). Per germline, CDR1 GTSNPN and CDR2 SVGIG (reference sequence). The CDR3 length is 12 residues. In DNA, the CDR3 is TGTGCCTGGATAGCAGGGAACTATGGCTACGCCTTC. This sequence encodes CAWIAGNYGYAF.

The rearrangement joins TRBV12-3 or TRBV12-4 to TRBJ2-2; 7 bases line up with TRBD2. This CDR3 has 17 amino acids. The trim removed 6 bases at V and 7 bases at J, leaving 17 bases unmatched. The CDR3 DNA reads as TGTGCCAGCAGCCCTTTCTGGCGGAGGGAGGGGAGCGGGGAGCTGTTTTTT. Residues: CASSPFWRREGSGELFF.

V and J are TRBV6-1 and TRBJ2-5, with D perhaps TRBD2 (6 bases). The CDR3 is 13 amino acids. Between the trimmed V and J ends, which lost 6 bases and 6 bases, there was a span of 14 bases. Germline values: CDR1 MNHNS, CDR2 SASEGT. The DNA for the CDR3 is TGTGCCAGCAGCGGCGGGAAGACAAAGACCCAGTACTTC. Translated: CASSGGKTKTQYF.

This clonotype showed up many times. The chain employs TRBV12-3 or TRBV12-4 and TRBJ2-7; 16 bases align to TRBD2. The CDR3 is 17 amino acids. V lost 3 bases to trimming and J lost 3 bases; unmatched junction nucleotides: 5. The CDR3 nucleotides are TGTGCCAGCAGTTTTGGGACTAGCGGGAGGGTCGGCTACGAGCAGTACTTC. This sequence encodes CASSFGTSGRVGYEQYF.

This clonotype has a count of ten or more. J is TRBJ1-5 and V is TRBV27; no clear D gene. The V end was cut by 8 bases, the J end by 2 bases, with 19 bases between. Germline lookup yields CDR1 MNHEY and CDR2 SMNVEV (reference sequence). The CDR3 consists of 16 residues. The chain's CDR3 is CASGNNRAFRNQPQHF. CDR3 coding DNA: TGTGCCAGCGGTAACAATAGGGCTTTTCGCAATCAGCCCCAGCATTTT.

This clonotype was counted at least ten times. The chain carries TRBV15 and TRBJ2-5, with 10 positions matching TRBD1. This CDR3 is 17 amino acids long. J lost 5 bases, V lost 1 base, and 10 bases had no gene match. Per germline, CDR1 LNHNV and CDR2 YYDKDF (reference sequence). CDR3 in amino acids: CATSRVGQGIRRETQYF. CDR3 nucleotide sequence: TGTGCCACCAGCAGAGTGGGACAGGGGATTCGGAGGGAGACCCAGTACTTC.

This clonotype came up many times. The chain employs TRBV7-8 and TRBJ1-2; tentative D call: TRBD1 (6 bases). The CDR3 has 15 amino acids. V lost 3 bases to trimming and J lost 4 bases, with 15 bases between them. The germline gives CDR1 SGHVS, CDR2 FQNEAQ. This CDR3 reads CASSFRQAGGYGYTF. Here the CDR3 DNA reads TGTGCCAGCAGCTTTAGACAGGCAGGAGGCTATGGCTACACCTTC.

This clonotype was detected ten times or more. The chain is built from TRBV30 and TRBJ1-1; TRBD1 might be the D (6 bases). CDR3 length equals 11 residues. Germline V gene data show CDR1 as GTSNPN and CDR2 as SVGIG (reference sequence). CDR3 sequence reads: CAGGGGTEAFF. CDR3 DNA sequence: TGTGCAGGGGGGGGAGGCACTGAAGCTTTCTTT.

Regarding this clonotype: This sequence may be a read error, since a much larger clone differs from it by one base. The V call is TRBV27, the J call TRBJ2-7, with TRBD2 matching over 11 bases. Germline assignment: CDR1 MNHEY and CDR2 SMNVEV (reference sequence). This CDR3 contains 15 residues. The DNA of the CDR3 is TGTGTCAGCAGTAGGGGACTAGCGGATACCTACGAGCAGTACTTC. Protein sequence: CVSSRGLADTYEQYF.

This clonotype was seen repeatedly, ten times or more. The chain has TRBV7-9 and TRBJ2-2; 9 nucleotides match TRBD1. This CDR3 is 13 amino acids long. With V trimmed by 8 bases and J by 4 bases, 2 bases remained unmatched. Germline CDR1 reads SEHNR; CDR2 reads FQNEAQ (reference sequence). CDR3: CASRDRATGELFF. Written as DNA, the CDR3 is TGTGCCAGCCGGGACAGGGCCACCGGGGAGCTGTTTTTT.

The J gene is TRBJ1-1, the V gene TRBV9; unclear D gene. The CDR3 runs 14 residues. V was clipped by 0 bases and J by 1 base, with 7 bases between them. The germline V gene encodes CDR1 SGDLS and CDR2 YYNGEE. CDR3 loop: CASSVVPENTEAFF. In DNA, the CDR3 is TGTGCCAGCAGCGTAGTTCCAGAGAACACTGAAGCTTTCTTT.

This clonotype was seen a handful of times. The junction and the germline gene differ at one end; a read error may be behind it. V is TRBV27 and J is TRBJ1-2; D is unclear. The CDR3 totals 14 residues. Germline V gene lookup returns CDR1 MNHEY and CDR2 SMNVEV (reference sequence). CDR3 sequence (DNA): TGTGCCAGCAGACAGATAGGGAGGCTTCATGGCTACAACTTC. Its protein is CASRQIGRLHGYNF.

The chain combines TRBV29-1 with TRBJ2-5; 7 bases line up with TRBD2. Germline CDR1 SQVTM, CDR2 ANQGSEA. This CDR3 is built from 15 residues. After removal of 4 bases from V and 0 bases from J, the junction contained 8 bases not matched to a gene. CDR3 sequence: CSVVRGAGDQETQYF. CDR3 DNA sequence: TGCAGCGTTGTCCGAGGGGCGGGGGACCAAGAGACCCAGTACTTC.

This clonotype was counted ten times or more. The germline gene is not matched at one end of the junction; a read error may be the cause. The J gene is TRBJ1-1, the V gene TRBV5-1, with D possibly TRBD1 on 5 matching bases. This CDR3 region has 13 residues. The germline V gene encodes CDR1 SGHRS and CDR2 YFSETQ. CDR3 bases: TGTGCCAGCAGCTTAGAGAGGGGCACTGAAGCTTTCTTT. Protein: CASSLERGTEAFF.